Listed here are 18 T cell receptor beta chains from one sample, sequenced in a study of CXCR3-negative and CXCR3-positive naive CD8 T cells. In preparing the TRB cDNA libraries, 5' RACE with UMI labels was used. TCRdb reprocessed the 5' RACE reads, with one entry per CDR3 protein and no DNA. This repertoire includes more than 50,000 distinct CDR3 sequences. Source material: naive CXCR3- CD8+ T cells from blood. Subset meaning: CD45RO-CCR7+CD27+CD95- naive CD8+ T cells lacking CXCR3 (TNR3-). These receptors all stem from a human donor in good health. Some clones in this sample may be carry-over from other donors' samples.

This chain joins TRBV29-1 and TRBJ1-2; TCRdb's assignment of TRBD1 cannot be checked, as there is no DNA. This CDR3 has 12 amino acids. CDR1 is SQVTM, CDR2 ANQGSEA, per germline. This CDR3 reads CSVLTGGGGYTF.

This chain joins TRBV9 and TRBJ2-1; without DNA, the TCRdb call of TRBD1 cannot be checked. The germline V gene has CDR1 SGDLS and CDR2 YYNGEE. This CDR3 region has 15 residues. The CDR3 reads CASSVRPDTGNEQFF.

This chain connects TRBV24-1 to TRBJ2-1; TCRdb reports TRBD1, a call that lacks DNA to check it against. Germline CDR1 is KGHDR and CDR2 is SFDVKD. The CDR3 loop spans 15 amino acids. CDR3: CATSEGTGVYNEQFF.

The genes are TRBV6-2 or TRBV6-3 and TRBJ2-1; TCRdb designates TRBD2, a call that cannot be tested without DNA. Germline V gives CDR1 MNHEY, CDR2 SVGEGT. This CDR3 contains 15 residues. The CDR3 sequence is CASSYAGGAYNEQFF.

This sequence joins TRBV29-1 and TRBJ2-5; TCRdb returns TRBD2, unconfirmable since there is no DNA. The germline V gene encodes CDR1 SQVTM and CDR2 ANQGSEA. The CDR3 is 15 residues long. The CDR3 reads CSVWVTQLGGETQYF.

The gene calls are TRBV12-3 or TRBV12-4 and TRBJ2-7; TCRdb outputs TRBD2, but without DNA this stays unchecked. The CDR3 extends over 14 amino acids. The CDR3 region is CASSHLEGLEEQYF.

The CDR3 reads CASSYSLAGVTEQFF. The chain employs TRBV6-2 or TRBV6-3 and TRBJ2-1; TCRdb indicates TRBD2, and absent DNA this call remains unverified. The CDR3 totals 15 residues. The germline gives CDR1 MNHEY, CDR2 SVGEGT.

This chain uses TRBV7-2 with TRBJ2-5; the D call from TCRdb, TRBD1, cannot be confirmed without DNA. The CDR3 runs 15 residues. Per germline, CDR1 SGHTA and CDR2 FQGNSA. The CDR3 reads CASSDRQTYQETQYF.

This chain uses TRBV5-4 with TRBJ1-4. The CDR3 length is 13 residues. The germline V gene has CDR1 SGHNT and CDR2 YYREEE (reference sequence). The CDR3: CASSLDSREKLFF.

The chain links TRBV6-2 or TRBV6-3 to TRBJ2-1; with no DNA, the TCRdb D assignment of TRBD2 cannot be verified. CDR3 length equals 20 residues. Germline V CDR1 and CDR2: MNHEY, SVGEGT. This CDR3 is CASSPTRLAGAVLTYNEQFF.

The CDR3 protein is CASSQDLDRGGTYEQYF. The chain recombines TRBV4-3 with TRBJ2-7. The CDR3 loop spans 17 amino acids. CDR1 and CDR2 (germline): LGHNA, YSLEER.

This chain uses TRBV6-6 with TRBJ2-7; TCRdb designates TRBD2, a call that cannot be tested without DNA. Germline CDR1 MNHNY, CDR2 SVGAGI (reference sequence). This CDR3 is built from 14 residues. CDR3 region: CASKGGQTTYEQYF.

The CDR3: CATRGPGETQYF. The rearrangement joins TRBV27 to TRBJ2-5; TCRdb names TRBD1, which stays unverified in the absence of DNA. The CDR3 consists of 12 residues. Germline CDR1 and CDR2: MNHEY and SMNVEV (reference sequence).

The V gene is TRBV20-1, the J gene TRBJ1-1. Looked up from germline, CDR1 is DFQATT and CDR2 is SNEGSKA (reference sequence). The CDR3 sequence is 12 residues long. The CDR3 protein is CSTLSEHTEAFF.

The chain has TRBV12-3 or TRBV12-4 and TRBJ2-1; TCRdb's D call, TRBD2, is unchecked because there is no DNA. The CDR3 consists of 19 residues. This chain's CDR3 is CASNPTPLAGGHGVNEQFF.

The rearrangement links TRBV27 to TRBJ1-5; without DNA, the TCRdb call of TRBD1 cannot be checked. Per the germline V gene, CDR1 is MNHEY and CDR2 is SMNVEV (reference sequence). This CDR3 comprises 17 residues. The CDR3 sequence is CASSPRQGGGGNQPQHF.

The chain has TRBV7-9 and TRBJ2-7. CDR3 length equals 14 residues. The V gene's germline CDR1 is SEHNR and CDR2 FQNEAQ (reference sequence). This CDR3 reads CASSLRVSPWEQYF.

The chain's CDR3 is CASSFTQGINGELFF. The chain employs TRBV5-1 and TRBJ2-2; TCRdb picks TRBD1, but there is no DNA to check that call. This CDR3 comprises 15 residues. The germline V gene encodes CDR1 SGHRS and CDR2 YFSETQ.